Presented here are 29 T cell receptor beta chains from one specimen sequenced in a study of blood T cell repertoires in COVID-19 (TCRdb year 2020). Libraries were made using the immunoSEQ multiplex PCR assay. Imported from immuneACCESS, the table was reduced by TCRdb to in-frame sequences with V and J called. These copies leave out some clones; in studies compared against another copy, an unresolved V gene accounts for under half, and the cause of the remainder is not known. The sample table lists roughly 200,000 clones, 80% to 85% of them with a count of one. Of the sample, 27% falls within the top ten clones. Sequencing was carried out using peripheral blood. These receptors all stem from a man aged 40-49 years with acute or convalescent COVID-19.

The chain links TRBV6-2 or TRBV6-3 to TRBJ2-2; D might be TRBD2 (5 bases). Germline V gene sequence: CDR1 MNHEY, CDR2 SVGEGT. The germline V and J ends were trimmed by 5 bases and 5 bases, with 15 bases remaining between them. This CDR3 comprises 15 residues. Written as DNA, the CDR3 is TGTGCCAGCAGTCGAACGCGGTCGGGGACCGGGGAGCTGTTTTTT. Encoded protein: CASSRTRSGTGELFF.

The chain carries TRBV6-2 or TRBV6-3 and TRBJ1-2; a weak D match, TRBD1 (6 bases). Germline assignment: CDR1 MNHEY and CDR2 SVGEGT. The CDR3 runs 13 residues. With 2 bases removed from V and 8 bases from J, the gap between germline ends came to 12 bases. The CDR3 protein is CASSYAWGRGYTF. CDR3 sequence (DNA): TGTGCCAGCAGTTACGCCTGGGGGCGAGGCTACACCTTC.

The V and J genes are TRBV7-2 and TRBJ2-2; TRBD2 aligns across 7 bases. With 5 bases clipped from V and 4 bases from J, the junction kept 7 bases outside the gene matches. Germline values: CDR1 SGHTA, CDR2 FQGNSA. The CDR3 runs to 15 residues. The CDR3 coding sequence is TGTGCCAGCAGCCCCGAGACTAGCAGCACCGGGGAGCTGTTTTTT. Translating it yields CASSPETSSTGELFF.

The rearrangement uses TRBV9 and TRBJ2-7, with D unclear. The CDR3 is 13 amino acids. Germline V gene data show CDR1 as SGDLS and CDR2 as YYNGEE. V was cut by 0 bases and J by 9 bases, with 13 bases left in between. As DNA, the CDR3 is TGTGCCAGCAGCGTAGACGACAATTCCCGGCAGTACTTC. The encoded protein is CASSVDDNSRQYF.

This clone has a handful of counts. The CDR3 here is CASSPFSGRNQPQHF. In DNA, the CDR3 is TGCGCCAGCAGCCCCTTCAGCGGGAGGAATCAGCCCCAGCATTTT. J is TRBJ1-5 and V is TRBV5-1; D not certain. The CDR3 spans 15 residues. CDR1 and CDR2 (germline): SGHRS, YFSETQ. The V end was cut by 4 bases, the J end by 4 bases, with 15 bases between.

Details on this clone: At one of its ends the junction is not consistent with the germline gene, which may arise from a read error. This rearrangement joins TRBV28 to TRBJ2-5; 7 bases line up with TRBD1. Germline V gene lookup returns CDR1 MDHEN and CDR2 SYDVKM. The CDR3 extends over 13 amino acids. This chain's CDR3 is CASSKGQRRMLDF. In nucleotides, the CDR3 is TGTGCCAGCAGCAAGGGACAGCGTAGGATGTTGGACTTC.

V gene TRBV3-1 (or the pseudogene TRBV3-2) combines with J gene TRBJ1-1; 8 positions match TRBD1. Per germline, CDR1 LGHDT and CDR2 YNNKEL (reference sequence). This CDR3 is 14 amino acids long. V trimming: 6 bases; J trimming: 5 bases; junction bases outside the gene matches: 8. This CDR3 reads CASRKGQGWTEAFF. CDR3 in DNA: TGTGCCAGCAGAAAAGGACAGGGTTGGACTGAAGCTTTCTTT.

V is TRBV7-2 and J is TRBJ2-7; TRBD2 agrees at 7 bases. V shed 5 bases, J shed 2 bases, and the junction held 9 bases outside the gene matches. The CDR3 consists of 15 residues. Germline V gene lookup returns CDR1 SGHTA and CDR2 FQGNSA. The CDR3 DNA reads TGTGCCAGCAGCCTTCAAGCGGGGACTACCTACGAGCAGTACTTC. As protein: CASSLQAGTTYEQYF.

V usage is TRBV7-6 and J usage is TRBJ2-7; D perhaps matches TRBD1 (6 bases). Germline CDR1 is SGHVS and CDR2 is FNYEAQ. V was pared by 1 base and J by 3 bases, with 13 bases between. This CDR3 contains 15 residues. The CDR3 reads CASSLDEGVIYEQYF. Here the CDR3 DNA reads TGTGCCAGCAGCTTAGACGAGGGGGTGATCTACGAGCAGTACTTC.

The rearrangement links TRBV2 to TRBJ2-3, with 8 nucleotides matching TRBD1. This CDR3 spans 13 amino acids. Germline CDR1 reads SNHLY; CDR2 reads FYNNEI. J was trimmed by 3 bases and V by 8 bases; bases with no gene match: 4. The CDR3 region has the DNA TGTGCCAGCGGGACAGGCTCAACAGATACGCAGTATTTT. Amino acid sequence: CASGTGSTDTQYF.

This rearrangement joins TRBV3-1 (or the pseudogene TRBV3-2) to TRBJ2-2; 11 positions match TRBD2. With 2 bases clipped from V and 1 base from J, the junction kept 6 bases outside the gene matches. CDR1 and CDR2 from the germline V gene are LGHDT and YNNKEL (reference sequence). CDR3 length: 18 residues. Written as DNA, the CDR3 is TGTGCCAGCAGCCAACATTTGGGACTAGCGGAGAACACCGGGGAGCTGTTTTTT. It yields the protein CASSQHLGLAENTGELFF.

The rearrangement links TRBV28 to TRBJ2-2, with TRBD1 as a possible D gene (7 bases). This CDR3 has 16 amino acids. V lost 3 bases and J lost 4, with 15 bases in between. Germline CDR1 reads MDHEN; CDR2 reads SYDVKM. CDR3 loop: CASSFVAGGGTGELFF. The CDR3 region has the DNA TGTGCCAGCAGTTTTGTGGCAGGGGGAGGCACCGGGGAGCTGTTTTTT.

The rearrangement links TRBV9 to TRBJ1-5; TRBD1 might be the D (6 bases). The CDR3 contains 15 residues. The germline V and J ends were trimmed by 0 bases and 4 bases, with 11 bases remaining between them. The germline V gene has CDR1 SGDLS and CDR2 YYNGEE. The CDR3, as DNA: TGTGCCAGCAGCGTAGGAGCAACAGGGAATCAGCCCCAGCATTTT. Its protein product is CASSVGATGNQPQHF.

The chain carries TRBV24-1 and TRBJ2-2; possible D gene TRBD1, 5 bases. Trimming removed 5 bases from V and 4 bases from J, with 7 bases in between. Germline CDR1 is KGHDR and CDR2 is SFDVKD. The CDR3 is 13 residues long. CDR3 in DNA: TGTGCCACCAGTGCGACAGCCACCGGGGAGCTGTTTTTT. It specifies CATSATATGELFF.

The CDR3 reads CAWSPTTDRGYTF. CDR3 coding DNA: TGTGCCTGGAGTCCTACGACAGATAGGGGCTACACCTTC. V gene TRBV30 combines with J gene TRBJ1-2; weak D call: TRBD1 (5 bases). The CDR3 sequence is 13 residues long. Germline CDR1 and CDR2: GTSNPN and SVGIG (reference sequence). V lost 2 bases, J lost 8 bases, and 15 bases lay in between.

The chain has TRBV2 and TRBJ2-2; 7 nucleotides line up with TRBD2. This CDR3 has 13 amino acids. In germline, CDR1 is SNHLY, CDR2 FYNNEI. The ends lost 11 bases at V and 5 bases at J; junction bases unmatched: 8. CDR3 nucleotides: TGTGCCGGCGGGACTATGGCAACCGGGGAGCTGTTTTTT. Translation gives CAGGTMATGELFF.

Regarding this clone: The sample contains more than one DNA sequence encoding this CDR3. The chain has TRBV19 and TRBJ2-7; maybe TRBD1 (6 bases). The CDR3 consists of 14 residues. From germline, CDR1 is LNHDA and CDR2 SQIVND (reference sequence). V was cut by 5 bases and J by 2 bases, with 13 bases left in between. The DNA of the CDR3 is TGTGCCAGTAGTCCGGGACAAGGTCCCTACGAGCAGTACTTC. Its translation is CASSPGQGPYEQYF. The full variable domain, its missing parts supplied by reference TRBV19 and TRBJ2-7, is DGGITQSPKYLFRKEGQNVTLSCEQNLNHDAMYWYRQDPGQGLRLIYYSQIVNDFQKGDIAEGYSVSREKKESFPLTVTSAQKNPTAFYLCASSPGQGPYEQYFGPGTRLTVT.

V gene TRBV25-1 combines with J gene TRBJ2-7; the match to TRBD2 covers 14 bases. J lost 5 bases, V lost 8 bases, and 14 bases had no gene match. Per the germline V gene, CDR1 is MGHDK and CDR2 is SYGVNS. The CDR3 is 17 amino acids. The CDR3 sequence: CASSSTSGRASNHEQYF. For the CDR3, the DNA is TGTGCCAGCTCTTCGACTAGCGGGAGGGCCTCCAACCACGAGCAGTACTTC.

The chain combines TRBV5-1 with TRBJ2-7, with 10 bases aligning to TRBD1. This CDR3 has 15 residues. The germline V gene encodes CDR1 SGHRS and CDR2 YFSETQ. V lost 0 bases, J lost 6 bases, and 6 bases stayed unmatched. CDR3 amino acids: CASSLGQGALLEQYF. CDR3 nucleotide sequence: TGCGCCAGCAGCTTGGGACAGGGGGCCCTTCTCGAGCAGTACTTC. The entire variable domain, with the rest obtained from reference TRBV5-1 and TRBJ2-7, is as follows: KAGVTQTPRYLIKTRGQQVTLSCSPISGHRSVSWYQQTPGQGLQFLFEYFSETQRNKGNFPGRFSGRQFSNSRSEMNVSTLELGDSALYLCASSLGQGALLEQYFGPGTRLTVT.

The chain couples TRBV9 to TRBJ1-2; possibly TRBD1 for D (6 bases). The CDR3 is 13 residues long. Trimming removed 7 bases from V and 7 bases from J, with 17 bases in between. In germline, CDR1 is SGDLS, CDR2 YYNGEE. CDR3 residues: CASAPSTGSGYTF. Here the CDR3 DNA reads TGTGCCAGCGCACCCAGCACAGGGTCTGGCTACACCTTC.

This chain links TRBV18 with TRBJ2-1; D is perhaps TRBD1 (5 bases). V lost 0 bases, J lost 0 bases, and 9 bases lay in between. Germline V gene lookup returns CDR1 KGHSH and CDR2 LQKENI. This CDR3 contains 16 residues. CDR3 coding DNA: TGTGCCAGCTCACCACCGCCAGGGTCCTCCTACAATGAGCAGTTCTTC. Its translation is CASSPPPGSSYNEQFF.

The rearrangement links TRBV3-1 (or the pseudogene TRBV3-2) to TRBJ1-4; 9 bases map to TRBD1. The germline V gene encodes CDR1 LGHDT and CDR2 YNNKEL (reference sequence). The ends lost 4 bases at V and 6 bases at J; junction bases unmatched: 3. The CDR3 runs to 14 residues. CDR3 sequence reads: CASSLTGGYEKLFF. The CDR3 coding sequence is TGTGCCAGCAGCCTTACAGGGGGCTATGAAAAACTGTTTTTT.

The chain links TRBV6-1 to TRBJ2-5, with 7 bases lining up with TRBD1. CDR1 and CDR2 (germline): MNHNS, SASEGT. V was clipped by 2 bases and J by 2 bases; unmatched bases: 2. The CDR3 spans 14 residues. The DNA of the CDR3 is TGTGCCAGCAGTGAAAGGGGGCGGCAAGAGACCCAGTACTTC. Encoded protein: CASSERGRQETQYF.

The chain recombines TRBV28 with TRBJ2-4; D is perhaps TRBD1 (6 bases). The V and J ends lost 3 bases and 6 bases respectively, with 15 bases between them. The CDR3 is made up of 15 amino acids. The germline gives CDR1 MDHEN, CDR2 SYDVKM. As DNA, the CDR3 is TGTGCCAGCAGTTTGCAGGGGATAATGGTAAACATTCAGTACTTC. Residues: CASSLQGIMVNIQYF.

This clone was counted only a few times. The rearrangement uses TRBV6-5 and TRBJ1-2, with D perhaps matching TRBD1 (5 bases). CDR3 length equals 12 residues. V was pared by 7 bases and J by 7 bases, with 13 bases between. Looked up from germline, CDR1 is MNHEY and CDR2 is SVGAGI. This CDR3 is CASTPGTRGYTF. CDR3 in DNA: TGTGCCAGCACGCCTGGGACTCGTGGCTACACCTTC.

The chain recombines TRBV9 with TRBJ2-3; 8 positions agree with TRBD1. Per germline, CDR1 SGDLS and CDR2 YYNGEE. J was trimmed by 1 base and V by 0 bases; bases with no gene match: 1. This CDR3 region has 15 residues. In DNA form, the CDR3 reads TGTGCCAGCAGCGTAGACAGGGGGGGCACAGATACGCAGTATTTT. Its translation: CASSVDRGGTDTQYF.

The sample holds a few counts of this clone. The V and J genes are TRBV7-9 and TRBJ2-1, with TRBD1 as a possible D gene (6 bases). Germline assignment: CDR1 SEHNR and CDR2 FQNEAQ (reference sequence). The length of the CDR3 is 14 residues. The V and J ends lost 5 bases and 4 bases respectively, with 12 bases between them. CDR3: CASSAPRGYNEQFF. The DNA for the CDR3 is TGTGCCAGCAGCGCACCTAGGGGGTACAATGAGCAGTTCTTC.

The chain carries TRBV6-5 and TRBJ2-7; 12 bases line up with TRBD1. Germline CDR1 and CDR2: MNHEY and SVGAGI. CDR3 length: 15 residues. The V gene end was trimmed by 5 bases and the J gene end by 2 bases; junction bases not matched to a gene: 4. The CDR3: CASSRGQGAPYEQYF. Written as DNA, the CDR3 is TGTGCCAGCAGTCGGGGACAGGGGGCGCCCTACGAGCAGTACTTC.

V and J are TRBV4-2 and TRBJ2-6; 11 positions match TRBD2. This CDR3 spans 22 amino acids. The J segment lost 0 bases and the V segment lost 4 bases, leaving 17 bases of the junction unmatched. CDR1 is LGHNA and CDR2 is YNFKEQ in the germline V gene. CDR3: CASSLQAIRRLAGSSGANVLTF. The DNA of the CDR3 is TGTGCCAGCAGCCTTCAAGCTATTCGTCGACTAGCGGGGAGCTCTGGGGCCAACGTCCTGACTTTC.